This record concerns one T cell receptor beta chain sequence. There are 14 residues in the CDR3. The germline V gene has CDR1 SNHLY and CDR2 FYNNEI. The J segment lost 12 bases and the V segment lost 0 bases, leaving 6 bases of the junction unmatched. TCRB transcripts that were expressed got sequenced, as all of the isolated RNA had been reverse transcribed. The repertoire was sequenced with immunoSEQ multiplex PCR; TCRdb's copy has only in-frame clones and lacks some. The repertoire holds a few hundred thousand clones, with less than 20% as singletons. The sample originates from a study of beta chain features in type 1 diabetes.

The sample was naive CD4+ T cells from blood. The source of this sequence is a woman aged 18-35 years in good health. The chain is built from TRBV2 and TRBJ2-1; TRBD2 matches 9 bases. The CDR3 sequence is CASSEALGAGGQFF. The CDR3, as DNA: TGTGCCAGCAGTGAAGCGCTTGGAGCGGGGGGGCAGTTCTTC. Filled out from reference TRBV2 and TRBJ2-1, the complete variable domain reads EPEVTQTPSHQVTQMGQEVILRCVPISNHLYFYWYRQILGQKVEFLVSFYNNEISEKSEIFDDQFSVERPDGSNFTLKIRSTKLEDSAMYFCASSEALGAGGQFFGPGTRLTVL.